This entry is about one T cell receptor (beta chain). The data were obtained in a study of blood T cells in healthy people across ages. A second roughly 6 to 12 cycle PCR used barcoded and J-beta primers. MiXCR, applied by TCRdb to the 5' RACE reads, yields one record per CDR3 protein. This sample has just over 800,000 distinct CDR3 sequences, with around 62% found just once. This CDR3 is built from 15 residues. After removal of 8 bases from V and 7 bases from J, the junction contained 16 bases not matched to a gene. V and J are TRBV12-3 or TRBV12-4 and TRBJ2-7; 8 nucleotides agree with TRBD2. The origin of this receptor is a man between 25 and 39 years old in good health. The sample comprised blood. Here the CDR3 reads CASGTRAGGTKEQYF. CDR3 nucleotide sequence: TGTGCCAGCGGAACGAGGGCGGGGGGCACGAAGGAGCAGTACTTC.